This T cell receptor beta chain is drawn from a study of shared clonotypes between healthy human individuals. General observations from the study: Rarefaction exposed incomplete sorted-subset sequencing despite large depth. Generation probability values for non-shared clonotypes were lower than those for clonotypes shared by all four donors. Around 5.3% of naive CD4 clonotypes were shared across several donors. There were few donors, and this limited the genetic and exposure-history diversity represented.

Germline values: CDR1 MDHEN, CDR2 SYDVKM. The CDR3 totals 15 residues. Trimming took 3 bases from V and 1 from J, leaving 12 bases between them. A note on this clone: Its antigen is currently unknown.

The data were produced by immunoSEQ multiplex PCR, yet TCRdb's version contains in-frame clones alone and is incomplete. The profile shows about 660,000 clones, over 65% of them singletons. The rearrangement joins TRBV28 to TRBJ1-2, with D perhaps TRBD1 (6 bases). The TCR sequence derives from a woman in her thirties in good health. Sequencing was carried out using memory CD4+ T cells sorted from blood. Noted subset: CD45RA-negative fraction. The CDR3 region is CASSFLDRSNYGYTF. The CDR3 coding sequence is TGTGCCAGCAGTTTCCTCGACAGGAGTAACTATGGCTACACCTTC.